The 9 T cell receptor beta chains below were found in one sample sequenced in a study of T cell changes during pregnancy in multiple sclerosis. The assay was immunoSEQ multiplex PCR, and TCRdb's table has in-frame clones only and misses some. The sample holds tens of thousands of clones, 91% seen once. Sequences were derived from CD4+ T cells from peripheral blood mononuclear cells, sampled in the second trimester of pregnancy. The receptors shown here come from a female donor in good health, enrolled as a control in a pregnancy study.

This chain links TRBV10-3 with TRBJ2-3; TRBD1 might be the D (6 bases). The V gene lost 11 bases and the J gene lost 7 bases, with 19 bases spanning the gap. CDR1 is ENHRY, CDR2 SYGVKD, per germline. The CDR3 extends over 13 amino acids. The CDR3 coding sequence is TGTGCCCTAAGGGACACCCGGGCGAATACGCAGTATTTT. It yields the protein CALRDTRANTQYF.

The rearrangement uses TRBV6-5 and TRBJ2-7, with 9 nucleotides matching TRBD1. Germline V CDR1 and CDR2: MNHEY, SVGAGI. This CDR3 has 15 residues. With 4 bases clipped from V and 7 bases from J, the junction kept 11 bases outside the gene matches. The CDR3 reads CASSLQGANPREQYF. The CDR3 nucleotides are TGTGCCAGCAGTTTACAGGGGGCGAACCCCCGGGAGCAGTACTTC.

The chain links TRBV30 to TRBJ2-5; D perhaps matches TRBD2 (6 bases). Per germline, CDR1 GTSNPN and CDR2 SVGIG (reference sequence). The CDR3 loop spans 15 amino acids. The germline V and J ends were trimmed by 2 bases and 5 bases, with 18 bases remaining between them. The CDR3 sequence is CAWSIQPGSGETQYF. CDR3 nucleotides: TGTGCCTGGAGTATTCAGCCGGGTAGCGGCGAGACCCAGTACTTC.

This sequence joins TRBV10-3 and TRBJ1-3; 7 nucleotides agree with TRBD1. J gave up 2 bases and V 3 bases, and 4 bases lay outside the gene matches. This CDR3 is built from 15 residues. CDR1 is ENHRY and CDR2 is SYGVKD in the germline V gene. The CDR3, as DNA: TGTGCCATCAGTGAAACAGGGGATACTGGAAACACCATATATTTT. The encoded protein is CAISETGDTGNTIYF.

CDR3 sequence reads: CASSNIQATGNTIYF. The CDR3 bases are TGTGCCAGTAGTAATATCCAGGCAACTGGAAACACCATATATTTT. The rearrangement uses TRBV19 and TRBJ1-3; D remains ambiguous. Trimming took off 4 bases at V and 2 bases at J, with 12 bases between the two ends. Germline V gene data show CDR1 as LNHDA and CDR2 as SQIVND (reference sequence). The CDR3 length is 15 residues.

The V gene is TRBV30, the J gene TRBJ2-3; 7 bases are a match to TRBD2. The length of the CDR3 is 15 residues. Germline V gene lookup returns CDR1 GTSNPN and CDR2 SVGIG (reference sequence). Losses at the gene ends were 4 bases for V and 5 bases for J; bases not matched to a gene: 12. CDR3 sequence reads: CAWTTRGAGRDTQYF. The CDR3 DNA follows: TGTGCCTGGACTACCCGGGGAGCGGGGAGAGATACGCAGTATTTT.

The chain has TRBV4-2 and TRBJ2-7, with 11 nucleotides matching TRBD2. The CDR3 consists of 16 residues. With V trimmed by 0 bases and J by 3 bases, 4 bases remained unmatched. In germline, CDR1 is LGHNA, CDR2 YNFKEQ. CDR3 sequence reads: CASSQEVGTSGYEQYF. CDR3 nucleotides: TGTGCCAGCAGCCAAGAGGTAGGGACTAGCGGCTACGAGCAGTACTTC.

CDR3 in amino acids: CASSLRQGGGYEQYF. The DNA for the CDR3 is TGTGCCAGCAGTCTGCGACAGGGGGGGGGCTACGAGCAGTACTTC. The genes are TRBV2 and TRBJ2-7, with 9 bases aligning to TRBD1. The CDR3 has 15 amino acids. Germline CDR1 is SNHLY and CDR2 is FYNNEI. J gave up 3 bases and V 5 bases, and 8 bases lay outside the gene matches.

CDR3 residues: CASSQTHRSSYEQYF. Here the CDR3 DNA reads TGTGCCAGTAGCCAAACCCACAGGTCCTCCTACGAGCAGTACTTC. The chain carries TRBV19 and TRBJ2-7, with a tentative D call TRBD1 (5 bases). The CDR3 is 15 amino acids. Trimming took 6 bases from V and 0 from J, leaving 15 bases between them. Per the germline V gene, CDR1 is LNHDA and CDR2 is SQIVND (reference sequence).